These 7 T cell receptor beta chains were sequenced from one sample in a study of blood T cells in healthy people across ages. Primed by a sample-barcoded 5' primer and a J-beta primer mix, a second PCR proceeded for roughly 6 to 12 cycles. TCRdb re-called the 5' RACE reads through MiXCR, storing one row per CDR3 protein. The table includes some 920,000 distinct CDR3 sequences, about 51% detected once. The material sequenced was blood. The receptor source for this set is an older woman in good health.

This clonotype has only one observation. This rearrangement joins TRBV27 to TRBJ1-2; D perhaps matches TRBD1 (5 bases). Germline V gene lookup returns CDR1 MNHEY and CDR2 SMNVEV (reference sequence). The CDR3 has 13 residues. Trimming removed 4 bases at V and 8 bases at J, with 14 bases between. CDR3 amino acids: CASSWDVSWGYTF. CDR3 DNA: TGTGCCAGCAGTTGGGACGTGTCATGGGGCTACACCTTC.

This chain uses TRBV9 with TRBJ1-2; D may be TRBD1 (5 bases). Germline values: CDR1 SGDLS, CDR2 YYNGEE. Deletions cut 0 bases from V and 2 bases from J, with 8 bases between. The CDR3 sequence is 14 residues long. CDR3 in DNA: TGTGCCAGCAGCGTAGGGGCAGGGAACTATGGCTACACCTTC. Translation: CASSVGAGNYGYTF.

The chain combines TRBV24-1 with TRBJ2-5; 8 bases are shared with TRBD2. CDR3 size: 15 residues. J gave up 11 bases and V 3 bases, and 13 bases lay outside the gene matches. Germline CDR1 is KGHDR and CDR2 is SFDVKD. CDR3 sequence: CATSDPGGRRDEQYF. DNA of the CDR3: TGTGCCACCAGTGATCCGGGGGGGCGCAGGGATGAGCAGTACTTC.

The gene calls are TRBV20-1 and TRBJ2-1; 12 bases align to TRBD2. This CDR3 comprises 16 residues. Germline-derived CDR1 and CDR2 are DFQATT and SNEGSKA (reference sequence). V was clipped by 0 bases and J by 4 bases; unmatched bases: 4. This chain's CDR3 is CSARDLTSGGYNEQFF. CDR3 nucleotide sequence: TGCAGTGCTAGAGACCTGACTAGCGGGGGATACAATGAGCAGTTCTTC.

The chain carries TRBV20-1 and TRBJ2-1; 8 bases align to TRBD2. Germline V gene sequence: CDR1 DFQATT, CDR2 SNEGSKA (reference sequence). The length of the CDR3 is 15 residues. Unmatched junction bases numbered 7, after V lost 2 bases and J lost 4 bases. The CDR3 sequence: CSARSLTSEYNEQFF. The CDR3 DNA sequence: TGCAGTGCTAGATCATTGACTAGCGAGTACAATGAGCAGTTCTTC.

This chain links TRBV11-2 with TRBJ2-3, with 9 bases fitting TRBD1. The germline V gene encodes CDR1 SGHAT and CDR2 FQNNGV. This CDR3 comprises 16 residues. J lost 2 bases, V lost 6 bases, and 9 bases had no gene match. The CDR3 DNA sequence: TGTGCCAGCAGGAAACCCGGGACAGGGCCCACAGATACGCAGTATTTT. Amino acids: CASRKPGTGPTDTQYF.

DNA of the CDR3: TGTGCCACCAGCAGAGGGAGAATAAGGCAAGCGGAGACCCAGTACTTC. Its translation: CATSRGRIRQAETQYF. V usage is TRBV15 and J usage is TRBJ2-5; no firm D call. The CDR3 sequence is 16 residues long. Germline loops: CDR1 LNHNV, CDR2 YYDKDF (reference sequence). V dropped 1 base and J dropped 5 bases, with 17 bases sitting between them.